This TCR beta chain emerged from a study of T-cell memory formation after mild COVID-19. Study-wide results and caveats: The authors did not confirm SARS-CoV-2 specificity of second-wave clones peaking day 37. Shrinking CD4+ clones resided mostly in CM and EM, and CD8+ ones in EMRA. Memory from before infection featured some responding clones, which suggests cross-reactive memory joined. Contracting clones from day 15 to 85 had balanced CD4/CD8; later expanders favoured CD4+.

With 4 bases clipped from V and 1 base from J, the junction kept 12 bases outside the gene matches. The CDR3 totals 17 residues. Per the germline V gene, CDR1 is LGHNA and CDR2 is YNFKEQ. This clonotype was seen at least ten times. What it recognizes is unknown. TCRdb used MiXCR to reprocess the 5' RACE reads, holding one entry per CDR3 protein. The data show around 200,000 distinct CDR3 sequences, just over 9.5% seen once. The receptor comes from a man between 18 and 35 years old who had mild COVID-19 (a few samples of this study predate the infection). Cell type and time point are not known. V and J are TRBV4-2 and TRBJ1-1; 7 bases align to TRBD1. Input material: PBMCs or a T cell subset sorted from them (not recorded which). The CDR3 sequence: CASSLATSGTANTEAFF. In nucleotides, the CDR3 is TGTGCCAGCAGCCTCGCAACATCCGGGACAGCGAACACTGAAGCTTTCTTT.